Described below is a single T cell receptor beta chain sequence and its context. The antigen remains undetermined. CDR1 is SGHNT and CDR2 is YYREEE in the germline V gene (reference sequence). Trimming took off 3 bases at V and 5 bases at J, with 14 bases between the two ends. This CDR3 has 14 residues. This record comes from a study of cytomegalovirus exposure and HLA in healthy donors. Study in general: Within an early data release were about 85 million unique TCRs drawn from HLA-typed donors. General study results and limits: According to an earlier analysis, most TCR beta V segments yielded productive rearrangements about 87% or about 30% of the time. Sequencing had likely introduced a cluster of highly shared sequence variants as an artifact.

This PCR relied on a set of 60 Vbeta primers and 13 Jbeta primers. Repertoires were generated with immunoSEQ multiplex PCR, while TCRdb's copy carries only in-frame clones and drops some. The profile shows under 150,000 clones, roughly 80% of them singletons. The genes are TRBV5-4 and TRBJ1-2; no reliable D call. The TCR comes from a man aged 18-30 years in good health and CMV-seronegative. Sequences were obtained from PBMCs. CDR3 in DNA: TGTGCCAGCAGCTCCACCCCCGGGGAATATGGCTACACCTTC. Protein product: CASSSTPGEYGYTF.